The 24 T cell receptor beta chains reported below all come from one sample, sequenced in a study of cytomegalovirus exposure and HLA in healthy donors. Primers: 60 Vbeta forward and 13 Jbeta reverse. This table comes from immunoSEQ multiplex PCR, and its TCRdb copy is limited to in-frame clones, with some not included. Among 100,000 or so clones listed, 70% to 80% were seen once. The material sequenced was PBMCs. These receptors were taken from a female donor in good health and CMV-seronegative.

The rearrangement uses TRBV5-4 and TRBJ1-1, with D possibly matching TRBD1 (5 bases). The CDR3 is 16 residues long. Germline V gene sequence: CDR1 SGHNT, CDR2 YYREEE (reference sequence). The V and J ends lost 0 bases and 1 base respectively, with 13 bases between them. This CDR3 reads CASSLEPGLQNTEAFF. DNA of the CDR3: TGTGCCAGCAGCTTGGAGCCGGGACTCCAGAACACTGAAGCTTTCTTT.

The chain carries TRBV5-1 and TRBJ1-3; 8 nucleotides match TRBD1. The CDR3 covers 18 residues. Germline V gene sequence: CDR1 SGHRS, CDR2 YFSETQ. Trimming cost V 3 bases and J 0 bases; bases outside gene matches: 11. CDR3 amino acids: CASSSGGQGYSSGNTIYF. The CDR3 DNA is TGCGCCAGCAGCTCTGGCGGACAGGGCTATTCCTCTGGAAACACCATATATTTT.

The chain is built from TRBV9 and TRBJ2-5; D might be TRBD2 (6 bases). Trimming removed 4 bases at V and 5 bases at J, with 15 bases between. CDR3 length: 14 amino acids. Germline CDR1 reads SGDLS; CDR2 reads YYNGEE. The DNA for the CDR3 is TGTGCCAGCAGCCGCGGGGCCACGGGGGAGACCCAGTACTTC. It is translated as CASSRGATGETQYF.

The chain employs TRBV6-6 and TRBJ2-7; 14 bases map to TRBD2. The CDR3 has 16 amino acids. Per the germline V gene, CDR1 is MNHNY and CDR2 is SVGAGI (reference sequence). The ends lost 6 bases at V and 4 bases at J; junction bases unmatched: 8. CDR3 bases: TGTGCCAGCAGCCCGACTAGCGGGGGGGCAGTGTACGAGCAGTACTTC. Amino acids: CASSPTSGGAVYEQYF.

In its sample, this clone was seen once. The rearrangement links TRBV14 to TRBJ2-7; D gene unclear. Trimming cost V 3 bases and J 3 bases, with 3 bases left between them. Germline CDR1 and CDR2: SGHDN and FVKESK. CDR3 length equals 11 residues. The CDR3 region has the DNA TGTGCCAGCAGCCAGTACTACGAGCAGTACTTC. Translating gives CASSQYYEQYF.

Here the CDR3 reads CASSPFASGGAIDTQYF. CDR3 bases: TGCGCCAGCAGCCCATTCGCTAGCGGGGGGGCTATAGATACGCAGTATTTT. The rearrangement links TRBV4-1 to TRBJ2-3; 12 bases map to TRBD2. CDR1 and CDR2 from the germline V gene are MGHRA and YSYEKL. This CDR3 spans 17 amino acids. The junction had 10 bases not matched to a gene; V was cut back by 4 bases and J by 5 bases.

The chain has TRBV9 and TRBJ2-7; perhaps TRBD1 as D (6 bases). V gave up 3 bases and J gave up 2 bases, with 15 bases separating them. The CDR3 loop spans 15 amino acids. CDR1 is SGDLS, CDR2 YYNGEE, per germline. The CDR3 DNA reads TGTGCCAGCAGCGGAGCCGGGACAACGACCTACGAGCAGTACTTC. Translation: CASSGAGTTTYEQYF.

This clone has a handful of counts. The chain has TRBV30 and TRBJ1-1, with TRBD1 matching over 7 bases. From germline, CDR1 is GTSNPN and CDR2 SVGIG (reference sequence). J was trimmed by 1 base and V by 5 bases; bases with no gene match: 7. This CDR3 is built from 14 residues. The DNA for the CDR3 is TGTGCCTGGTCCCCCGGGACAGCGAACACTGAAGCTTTCTTT. Its translation is CAWSPGTANTEAFF.

The CDR3 bases are TGCGCCAGCAGCCAAGAAACTGGTCCGTCCCGCGAGCAGTACTTC. Residues: CASSQETGPSREQYF. The genes are TRBV4-1 and TRBJ2-7; D is unclear. Germline-derived CDR1 and CDR2 are MGHRA and YSYEKL. Deletions cut 0 bases from V and 6 bases from J, with 15 bases between. CDR3 length equals 15 residues.

There are a few counts of this clone. The rearrangement joins TRBV6-1 to TRBJ1-2; the D gene is possibly TRBD1 (5 bases). With 3 bases removed from V and 4 bases from J, the gap between germline ends came to 9 bases. In germline, CDR1 is MNHNS, CDR2 SASEGT. The CDR3 loop spans 13 amino acids. CDR3 nucleotide sequence: TGTGCCAGCAGTGACAGGGTTCCCTATGGCTACACCTTC. Protein product: CASSDRVPYGYTF.

In this sample, this clone turned up once. This chain links TRBV7-2 with TRBJ1-1, with a possible D match to TRBD1 (6 bases). CDR3 length equals 14 residues. Trimming cost V 1 base and J 5 bases, with 11 bases left between them. CDR1 SGHTA and CDR2 FQGNSA come from the germline V gene. The chain's CDR3 is CASSLGGGRTEAFF. CDR3 in DNA: TGTGCCAGCAGCTTAGGGGGGGGGCGGACTGAAGCTTTCTTT.

For the CDR3, the DNA is TGTGCCAGCTCACGCCGGACAGGGCAAGGCACAGATACGCAGTATTTT. Translating gives CASSRRTGQGTDTQYF. The genes are TRBV18 and TRBJ2-3; TRBD1 matches at 8 bases. The V segment lost 4 bases and the J segment 1 base; nucleotides outside the gene matches: 7. Germline loops: CDR1 KGHSH, CDR2 LQKENI. The CDR3 consists of 16 residues.

The chain employs TRBV10-1 and TRBJ1-1; 11 bases agree with TRBD1. The CDR3 runs 13 residues. CDR1 and CDR2 from the germline V gene are WNHNN and SYGVQD (reference sequence). V shed 5 bases and J 6 bases; nucleotides not matched to a gene: 2. Here the CDR3 reads CASSPGQGAEAFF. The DNA of the CDR3 is TGCGCCAGCAGTCCGGGACAGGGGGCTGAAGCTTTCTTT.

The CDR3 nucleotides are TGCAGCGCAACTACTAGAGTCGCCGGGGAGCTGTTTTTT. This sequence encodes CSATTRVAGELFF. The chain combines TRBV29-1 with TRBJ2-2, with D possibly matching TRBD2 (5 bases). CDR1 SQVTM and CDR2 ANQGSEA come from the germline V gene. This CDR3 is built from 13 residues. The germline V and J ends were trimmed by 7 bases and 6 bases, with 15 bases remaining between them.

V gene TRBV6-5 combines with J gene TRBJ2-7, with D tentatively TRBD1 (5 bases). V was shortened by 5 bases and J by 3 bases, with 11 bases between the two germline ends. This CDR3 region has 13 residues. CDR1 is MNHEY, CDR2 SVGAGI, per germline. The CDR3 DNA follows: TGTGCCAGCAGTCCGTCACAGGTCTACGAGCAGTACTTC. It yields the protein CASSPSQVYEQYF.

V and J are TRBV19 and TRBJ1-5; maybe TRBD1 (6 bases). The CDR3 length is 13 residues. Looked up from germline, CDR1 is LNHDA and CDR2 is SQIVND (reference sequence). V was clipped by 1 base and J by 15 bases, with 16 bases between them. CDR3 region: CASSIAEGGVRHF. The CDR3 bases are TGTGCCAGTAGTATAGCCGAGGGGGGGGTAAGGCATTTT.

This rearrangement joins TRBV27 to TRBJ1-6; D is perhaps TRBD1 (6 bases). Germline values: CDR1 MNHEY, CDR2 SMNVEV (reference sequence). Trimming took off 4 bases at V and 7 bases at J, with 23 bases between the two ends. The CDR3 is 18 residues long. The CDR3 sequence: CASSSIKLPGQGNSPLHF. CDR3 in DNA: TGTGCCAGCAGTTCCATCAAACTACCGGGACAAGGAAATTCACCCCTCCACTTT.

This chain connects TRBV30 to TRBJ1-5; 7 positions agree with TRBD1. The germline gives CDR1 GTSNPN, CDR2 SVGIG (reference sequence). The CDR3 has 14 residues. V lost 1 base, J lost 6 bases, and 6 bases stayed unmatched. CDR3 region: CAWSDGTASQPQHF. CDR3 nucleotide sequence: TGTGCCTGGAGTGACGGGACAGCGTCTCAGCCCCAGCATTTT.

This clone was seen many times. Written as DNA, the CDR3 is TGTGCCAGCAGCTATGAGGGGGTTGGCACTGAAGCTTTCTTT. Translation: CASSYEGVGTEAFF. This sequence joins TRBV7-9 and TRBJ1-1; D might be TRBD1 (6 bases). Trimming took 4 bases from V and 4 from J, leaving 13 bases between them. The CDR3 consists of 14 residues. Germline V gives CDR1 SEHNR, CDR2 FQNEAQ (reference sequence).

On this clone itself: A junction end diverges from the germline sequence, so it may reflect a read error. The chain couples TRBV6-1 to TRBJ2-7, with TRBD1 matching over 11 bases. Per the germline V gene, CDR1 is MNHNS and CDR2 is SASEGT. The CDR3 spans 14 residues. Here the CDR3 DNA reads TGTGCCAGCAGGGAAGGGACAGGGGGCTACGAGCAGTACTTC. Its translation is CASREGTGGYEQYF.

The chain employs TRBV19 and TRBJ2-5, with TRBD2 matching 12 bases. The V gene end was trimmed by 5 bases and the J gene end by 0 bases; junction bases not matched to a gene: 1. Germline assignment: CDR1 LNHDA and CDR2 SQIVND (reference sequence). The CDR3 is made up of 15 amino acids. CDR3 in DNA: TGTGCCAGTAGTGGGACTAGCGGGTACCAAGAGACCCAGTACTTC. This translates into CASSGTSGYQETQYF.

V gene TRBV5-6 combines with J gene TRBJ2-5, with a weak D call TRBD2 (5 bases). Germline values: CDR1 SGHDT, CDR2 YYEEEE. This CDR3 contains 16 residues. V lost 9 bases to trimming and J lost 2 bases, with 23 bases between them. The CDR3 region is CATTYYLDSVQETQYF. The CDR3 nucleotides read TGTGCCACCACGTATTATTTGGACTCGGTTCAAGAGACCCAGTACTTC.

The chain uses TRBV5-1 and TRBJ2-5; 11 nucleotides match TRBD1. CDR1 is SGHRS, CDR2 YFSETQ, per germline. The CDR3 contains 17 residues. The ends lost 3 bases at V and 1 base at J; junction bases unmatched: 8. CDR3 sequence (DNA): TGCGCCAGCAGCTCCGGACAGGGGGCCCGGATCCAAGAGACCCAGTACTTC. Translation: CASSSGQGARIQETQYF.

The gene calls are TRBV4-3 and TRBJ2-5, with 9 bases identical to TRBD2. Germline lookup yields CDR1 LGHNA and CDR2 YSLEER. This CDR3 region has 18 residues. Trimming at V came to 0 bases and at J to 5 bases, leaving 13 bases not matched to a gene. The CDR3 bases are TGCGCCAGCAGCCAAGACCTCGGAGCGGGGGGCGGGGAGGAGACCCAGTACTTC. Translated: CASSQDLGAGGGEETQYF.